This T cell receptor (beta chain) was recorded in a study of blood T cell repertoires in COVID-19. J was trimmed by 4 bases and V by 4 bases; bases with no gene match: 6. Germline lookup yields CDR1 SGHRS and CDR2 YFSETQ. The CDR3 has 14 residues. Assay used: immunoSEQ multiplex PCR; TCRdb lists only in-frame clones, some missing. The data contain 200,000 to 250,000 clones, around 86% of them singletons. What was sequenced was peripheral blood. The sequence was collected from a woman between 45 and 60 years old with COVID-19, enrolled during active disease. This rearrangement joins TRBV5-1 to TRBJ2-7; 9 nucleotides line up with TRBD2. The CDR3 sequence: CASSLSGGPYEQYF. The CDR3 DNA reads as TGCGCCAGCAGCCTTAGCGGGGGACCTTACGAGCAGTACTTC. The full variable domain, with the rest looked up from reference TRBV5-1 and TRBJ2-7, is KAGVTQTPRYLIKTRGQQVTLSCSPISGHRSVSWYQQTPGQGLQFLFEYFSETQRNKGNFPGRFSGRQFSNSRSEMNVSTLELGDSALYLCASSLSGGPYEQYFGPGTRLTVT.